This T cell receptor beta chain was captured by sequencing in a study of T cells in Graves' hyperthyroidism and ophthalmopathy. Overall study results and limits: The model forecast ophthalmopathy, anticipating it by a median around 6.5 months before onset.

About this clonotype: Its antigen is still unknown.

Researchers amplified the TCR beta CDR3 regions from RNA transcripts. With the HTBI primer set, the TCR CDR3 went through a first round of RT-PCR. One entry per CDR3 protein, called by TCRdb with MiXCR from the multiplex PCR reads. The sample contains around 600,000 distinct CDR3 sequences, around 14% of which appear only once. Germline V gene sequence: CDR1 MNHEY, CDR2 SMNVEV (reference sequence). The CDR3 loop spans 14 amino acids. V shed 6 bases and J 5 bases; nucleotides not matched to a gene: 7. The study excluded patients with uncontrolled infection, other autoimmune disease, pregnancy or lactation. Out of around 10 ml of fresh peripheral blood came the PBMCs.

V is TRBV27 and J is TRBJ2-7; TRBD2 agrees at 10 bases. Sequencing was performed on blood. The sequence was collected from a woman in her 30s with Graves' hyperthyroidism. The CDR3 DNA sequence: TGTGCCAGCAGCCCACTAGCGGGAATCGACGAGCAGTACTTC. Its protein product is CASSPLAGIDEQYF.